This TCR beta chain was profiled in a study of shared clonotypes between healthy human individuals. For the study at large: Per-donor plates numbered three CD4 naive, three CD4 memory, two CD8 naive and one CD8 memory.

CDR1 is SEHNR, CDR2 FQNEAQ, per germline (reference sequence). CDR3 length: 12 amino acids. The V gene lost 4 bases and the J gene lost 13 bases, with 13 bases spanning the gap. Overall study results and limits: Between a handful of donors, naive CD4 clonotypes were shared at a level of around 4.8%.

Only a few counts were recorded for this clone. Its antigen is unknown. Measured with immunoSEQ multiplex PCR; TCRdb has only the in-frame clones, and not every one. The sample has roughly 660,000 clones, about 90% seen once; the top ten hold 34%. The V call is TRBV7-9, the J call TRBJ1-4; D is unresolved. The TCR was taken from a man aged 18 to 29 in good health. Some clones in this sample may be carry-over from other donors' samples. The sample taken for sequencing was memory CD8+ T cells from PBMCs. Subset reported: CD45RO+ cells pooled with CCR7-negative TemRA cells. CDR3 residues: CASSSPLSRLFF. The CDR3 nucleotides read TGTGCCAGCAGCTCACCTCTCTCTAGACTGTTTTTT.